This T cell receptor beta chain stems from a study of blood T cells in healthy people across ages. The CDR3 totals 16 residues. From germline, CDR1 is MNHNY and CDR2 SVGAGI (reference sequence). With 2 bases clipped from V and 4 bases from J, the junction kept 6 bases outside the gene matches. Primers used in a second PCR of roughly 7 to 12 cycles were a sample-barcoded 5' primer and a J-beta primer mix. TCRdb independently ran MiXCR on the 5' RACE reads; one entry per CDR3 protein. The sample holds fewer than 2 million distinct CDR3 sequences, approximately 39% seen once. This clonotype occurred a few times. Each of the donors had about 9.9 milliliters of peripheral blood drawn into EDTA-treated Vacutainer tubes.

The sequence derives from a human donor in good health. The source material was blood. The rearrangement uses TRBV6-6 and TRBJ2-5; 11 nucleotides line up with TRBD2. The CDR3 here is CASSYPSGTSGETQYF. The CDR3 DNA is TGTGCCAGCAGTTACCCTTCGGGGACTAGCGGAGAGACCCAGTACTTC.